Below are 23 T cell receptor beta chains sequenced from a single sample in a study of blood T cell repertoires in COVID-19. Assay: immunoSEQ multiplex PCR; the TCRdb copy retains only in-frame clones and omits some. The data hold approximately 100,000 clones, with under 80% observed a single time. Sequencing was carried out using peripheral blood. Receptors originate from a man between 70 and 80 years old with active or convalescent COVID-19.

The chain is built from TRBV10-1 and TRBJ2-3, with D perhaps TRBD2 (6 bases). This CDR3 spans 14 amino acids. Trimming pared 3 bases from V and 0 bases from J, leaving 7 bases between. Germline CDR1 is WNHNN and CDR2 is SYGVQD (reference sequence). The CDR3 sequence is CASSDGTSTDTQYF. The CDR3 DNA is TGCGCCAGCAGTGATGGGACTAGCACAGATACGCAGTATTTT.

CDR3 residues: CASRPDREMGNTIYF. In DNA form, the CDR3 reads TGTGCCAGCAGACCAGACAGGGAGATGGGAAACACCATATATTTT. V is TRBV7-8 and J is TRBJ1-3; 7 nucleotides match TRBD1. The germline CDR1 and CDR2 sequences are SGHVS and FQNEAQ. The V and J ends lost 6 bases and 4 bases, in that order; junction bases with no gene match: 9. The CDR3 spans 15 residues.

This clone was seen once. The genes are TRBV6-5 and TRBJ1-5, with 7 bases aligning to TRBD1. J lost 2 bases, V lost 8 bases, and 6 bases had no gene match. Germline CDR1 reads MNHEY; CDR2 reads SVGAGI. The CDR3 runs to 14 residues. The CDR3 DNA reads TGTGCCAGCGGCCCAACAGGGGGCAATCAGCCCCAGCATTTT. Its translation: CASGPTGGNQPQHF.

The chain employs TRBV28 and TRBJ1-2; possibly TRBD1 for D (5 bases). The CDR3 spans 15 residues. Per the germline V gene, CDR1 is MDHEN and CDR2 is SYDVKM. V dropped 5 bases and J dropped 4 bases, with 17 bases sitting between them. CDR3 sequence reads: CASSAVNDSPYGYTF. In DNA form, the CDR3 reads TGTGCCAGCAGTGCTGTAAACGACAGCCCCTATGGCTACACCTTC.

The chain joins TRBV5-1 to TRBJ2-3, with 8 bases that match TRBD2. The germline V gene has CDR1 SGHRS and CDR2 YFSETQ. V was pared by 2 bases and J by 3 bases, with 8 bases of the junction left unmatched. CDR3 length equals 16 residues. CDR3 coding DNA: TGCGCCAGCAGCTTAAACGGGGGGGCCACTACAGATACGCAGTATTTT. Translating gives CASSLNGGATTDTQYF.

This clone was seen only once. J is TRBJ2-7 and V is TRBV2; possible D gene TRBD1, 6 bases. Per germline, CDR1 SNHLY and CDR2 FYNNEI. The CDR3 has 15 residues. Trimming stripped 4 bases from V and 0 bases from J, with 13 bases between. The CDR3 sequence is CASSAQGRSSYEQYF. The CDR3 DNA follows: TGTGCCAGCAGTGCACAGGGAAGAAGCTCCTACGAGCAGTACTTC.

The chain combines TRBV3-1 (or the pseudogene TRBV3-2) with TRBJ1-1, with 8 bases lining up with TRBD1. Germline trimming cut 4 bases from V and 7 bases from J; bases unmatched to any gene: 8. The CDR3 has 14 amino acids. Germline V lookup: CDR1 LGHDT, CDR2 YNNKEL (reference sequence). DNA for the CDR3: TGTGCCAGCAGCCGGGGGACAGGCCCATTTGAAGCTTTCTTT. It is translated as CASSRGTGPFEAFF.

The CDR3 spells CASSESYDSGNTIYF. The CDR3 DNA reads TGTGCCAGCAGTGAAAGCTATGACTCTGGAAACACCATATATTTT. The chain links TRBV6-1 to TRBJ1-3; no definite D call. Trimming removed 2 bases from V and 0 bases from J, with 8 bases in between. The CDR3 consists of 15 residues. From germline, CDR1 is MNHNS and CDR2 SASEGT.

The gene calls are TRBV28 and TRBJ1-6; 9 bases align to TRBD1. CDR3 length equals 16 residues. The germline V gene has CDR1 MDHEN and CDR2 SYDVKM. The junction had 10 bases not matched to a gene; V was cut back by 5 bases and J by 8 bases. The CDR3 loop is CASSPTDRGGYSPLHF. The DNA for the CDR3 is TGTGCCAGCAGTCCGACGGACAGGGGAGGGTATTCACCCCTCCACTTT. Together with reference TRBV28 and TRBJ1-6, the CDR3 gives the full variable domain: DVKVTQSSRYLVKRTGEKVFLECVQDMDHENMFWYRQDPGLGLRLIYFSYDVKMKEKGDIPEGYSVSREKKERFSLILESASTNQTSMYLCASSPTDRGGYSPLHFGNGTRLTVT.

The gene calls are TRBV19 and TRBJ2-1; TRBD2 matches at 12 bases. CDR1 and CDR2 from the germline V gene are LNHDA and SQIVND (reference sequence). Trimming at V came to 2 bases and at J to 2 bases, leaving 13 bases not matched to a gene. The CDR3 is 20 amino acids. CDR3 sequence (DNA): TGTGCCAGTAGTATACCAAGGGCTAGCGGGAGGGTGAATACCTACAATGAGCAGTTCTTC. Translation: CASSIPRASGRVNTYNEQFF.

V and J are TRBV6-5 and TRBJ1-2; a possible D gene is TRBD1 (5 bases). The CDR3 is 15 residues long. V gave up 5 bases and J gave up 4 bases, with 17 bases separating them. The V gene's germline CDR1 is MNHEY and CDR2 SVGAGI. The CDR3 region has the DNA TGTGCCAGCAGTCCGCCTCGTTTAGGGGCCTATGGCTACACCTTC. It codes for CASSPPRLGAYGYTF.

This clone was counted only a few times. The chain employs TRBV10-2 and TRBJ2-7; 7 bases match TRBD2. CDR1 and CDR2 from the germline V gene are WSHSY and SAAADI. V gave up 0 bases and J gave up 3 bases; unmatched junction bases: 2. The CDR3 totals 14 residues. The CDR3: CASSESGGGYEQYF. The CDR3 DNA follows: TGCGCCAGCAGTGAGTCGGGGGGGGGCTACGAGCAGTACTTC.

V is TRBV11-3 and J is TRBJ2-7; a possible D gene is TRBD1 (6 bases). The CDR3 extends over 16 amino acids. The germline V gene has CDR1 SGHNT and CDR2 YENEEA. V gave up 1 base and J gave up 6 bases, with 19 bases separating them. This chain's CDR3 is CASSLGGGRGAGEQYF. The CDR3 region has the DNA TGTGCCAGCAGCTTAGGAGGGGGACGAGGGGCTGGCGAGCAGTACTTC. Full variable domain (missing parts from reference TRBV11-3 and TRBJ2-7): EAGVVQSPRYKIIEKKQPVAFWCNPISGHNTLYWYLQNLGQGPELLIRYENEEAVDDSQLPKDRFSAERLKGVDSTLKIQPAELGDSAVYLCASSLGGGRGAGEQYFGPGTRLTVT.

V and J are TRBV10-1 and TRBJ2-2, with 9 bases identical to TRBD1. J lost 7 bases, V lost 6 bases, and 6 bases had no gene match. The CDR3 totals 14 residues. Germline V gene sequence: CDR1 WNHNN, CDR2 SYGVQD (reference sequence). CDR3 bases: TGCGCCAGCAGAAGGGACAGGGAGGTCGGGGAGCTGTTTTTT. Its translation: CASRRDREVGELFF.

This sequence joins TRBV19 and TRBJ2-2; 8 bases fit TRBD1. V was clipped by 10 bases and J by 2 bases; unmatched bases: 9. CDR1 and CDR2 from the germline V gene are LNHDA and SQIVND (reference sequence). The CDR3 contains 15 residues. This chain's CDR3 is CATHRGTINTGELFF. The CDR3 DNA reads TGTGCCACGCACAGGGGGACAATTAACACCGGGGAGCTGTTTTTT. Drawing the rest from reference TRBV19 and TRBJ2-2, the complete variable domain is DGGITQSPKYLFRKEGQNVTLSCEQNLNHDAMYWYRQDPGQGLRLIYYSQIVNDFQKGDIAEGYSVSREKKESFPLTVTSAQKNPTAFYLCATHRGTINTGELFFGEGSRLTVL.

The J gene is TRBJ2-5, the V gene TRBV10-1; 9 bases agree with TRBD1. Per germline, CDR1 WNHNN and CDR2 SYGVQD (reference sequence). After removal of 3 bases from V and 4 bases from J, the junction contained 6 bases not matched to a gene. This CDR3 has 15 amino acids. CDR3 loop: CASSDPGTGRETQYF. CDR3 nucleotides: TGCGCCAGCAGTGACCCCGGGACAGGGCGAGAGACCCAGTACTTC.

V usage is TRBV6-4 and J usage is TRBJ1-1; D gene unclear. The CDR3 has 9 amino acids. The germline V gene has CDR1 MRHNA and CDR2 SNTAGT. V was pared by 11 bases and J by 5 bases, with 6 bases between. As DNA, the CDR3 is TGTGCCGGCCATACTGAAGCTTTCTTT. It codes for CAGHTEAFF.

In this sample, this clone turned up once. The chain is built from TRBV5-6 and TRBJ1-2, with D possibly matching TRBD1 (6 bases). With 5 bases removed from V and 2 bases from J, the gap between germline ends came to 10 bases. Germline V CDR1 and CDR2: SGHDT, YYEEEE. The CDR3 is made up of 13 amino acids. The CDR3 DNA is TGTGCCAGCAGACCCCAGGGGAACTATGGCTACACCTTC. The encoded protein is CASRPQGNYGYTF. Supplemented by reference TRBV5-6 and TRBJ1-2, the full variable domain reads DAGVTQSPTHLIKTRGQQVTLRCSPKSGHDTVSWYQQALGQGPQFIFQYYEEEERQRGNFPDRFSGHQFPNYSSELNVNALLLGDSALYLCASRPQGNYGYTFGSGTRLTVV.

The rearrangement joins TRBV7-3 to TRBJ2-2; 12 bases line up with TRBD2. Germline assignment: CDR1 SGHTA and CDR2 FQGTGA. This CDR3 has 17 amino acids. The V gene end was trimmed by 4 bases and the J gene end by 7 bases; junction bases not matched to a gene: 10. CDR3 nucleotides: TGTGCCAGCAGCTCCGGACTAGCGGGAAGAGGGGGCGGGGAGCTGTTTTTT. Its translation: CASSSGLAGRGGGELFF.

This rearrangement joins TRBV10-3 to TRBJ1-5; 10 positions match TRBD1. The CDR3 loop spans 14 amino acids. V lost 4 bases, J lost 9 bases, and 6 bases stayed unmatched. Germline CDR1 and CDR2: ENHRY and SYGVKD. CDR3 amino acids: CAISAGTGEGPQHF. DNA for the CDR3: TGTGCCATCAGTGCTGGGACAGGGGAAGGGCCCCAGCATTTT.

This clone was detected only a few times. V usage is TRBV27 and J usage is TRBJ2-1, with D possibly being TRBD2 (5 bases). The CDR3 has 12 amino acids. Germline loops: CDR1 MNHEY, CDR2 SMNVEV (reference sequence). Trimming took 10 bases from V and 4 from J, leaving 11 bases between them. The CDR3 region is CATGLTYNEQFF. The CDR3 region has the DNA TGTGCCACTGGACTGACGTACAATGAGCAGTTCTTC.

The J gene is TRBJ2-5, the V gene TRBV10-1, with D maybe TRBD1 (6 bases). Germline V gene sequence: CDR1 WNHNN, CDR2 SYGVQD (reference sequence). V lost 6 bases, J lost 3 bases, and 11 bases lay in between. The CDR3 is 13 residues long. In DNA form, the CDR3 reads TGCGCCAGCAGCCCGTACAGGGAAGAGACCCAGTACTTC. This translates into CASSPYREETQYF.

The chain couples TRBV11-3 to TRBJ2-7; 9 bases are a match to TRBD1. V trimming: 5 bases; J trimming: 5 bases; junction bases outside the gene matches: 7. The CDR3 totals 14 residues. Looked up from germline, CDR1 is SGHNT and CDR2 is YENEEA. In DNA form, the CDR3 reads TGTGCCAGCAGCAGGGACAGGGAAGCACACGAGCAGTACTTC. Protein sequence: CASSRDREAHEQYF. Full variable domain (rest looked up from reference TRBV11-3 and TRBJ2-7): EAGVVQSPRYKIIEKKQPVAFWCNPISGHNTLYWYLQNLGQGPELLIRYENEEAVDDSQLPKDRFSAERLKGVDSTLKIQPAELGDSAVYLCASSRDREAHEQYFGPGTRLTVT.